These 19 T cell receptor beta chains were all obtained from the same sample, sequenced in a study of radiation and T cells in renal cell carcinoma. Sequencing used immunoSEQ multiplex PCR; TCRdb keeps in-frame clones, though not all of them. The table includes around 140,000 clones, roughly 83% detected once. Sample time point: baseline pretreatment blood. Treatment: 15 Gy SBRT to primary tumor, nephrectomy 4 weeks later. Sequences were derived from blood, sampled from a patient whose treatment included radiotherapy and nephrectomy. The receptors were sampled from a woman aged 50 to 65 with renal cell carcinoma.

V gene TRBV30 combines with J gene TRBJ1-1, with D hard to call. The V end lost 3 bases, the J end lost 6 bases, and 17 bases lay between the germline ends. Germline-derived CDR1 and CDR2 are GTSNPN and SVGIG (reference sequence). The CDR3 runs 14 residues. The CDR3 reads CAWRLTGRGAEAFF. The DNA of the CDR3 is TGTGCCTGGAGGCTAACCGGGAGAGGCGCTGAAGCTTTCTTT.

The chain recombines TRBV30 with TRBJ1-2; 8 nucleotides match TRBD1. The CDR3 runs 14 residues. Losses at the gene ends were 5 bases for V and 7 bases for J; bases not matched to a gene: 12. Per germline, CDR1 GTSNPN and CDR2 SVGIG (reference sequence). CDR3 sequence reads: CAWYQGAKFSGYTF. The DNA of the CDR3 is TGTGCCTGGTACCAGGGGGCGAAGTTCTCTGGCTACACCTTC.

This rearrangement joins TRBV27 to TRBJ1-2; perhaps TRBD1 as D (6 bases). This CDR3 has 13 residues. The V end lost 5 bases, the J end lost 0 bases, and 7 bases lay between the germline ends. Germline assignment: CDR1 MNHEY and CDR2 SMNVEV (reference sequence). CDR3 loop: CASSTGSNYGYTF. CDR3 nucleotide sequence: TGTGCCAGCAGTACAGGGTCTAACTATGGCTACACCTTC.

This clone was seen more than once but under ten times. This rearrangement joins TRBV5-1 to TRBJ1-4, with 11 bases matching TRBD1. The CDR3 spans 17 residues. The J segment lost 3 bases and the V segment lost 4 bases, leaving 8 bases of the junction unmatched. Germline CDR1 and CDR2: SGHRS and YFSETQ. The CDR3, as DNA: TGCGCCAGCAGCCCTCAGGGACAGGGGGTTTCTAATGAAAAACTGTTTTTT. Translating it yields CASSPQGQGVSNEKLFF.

J is TRBJ2-7 and V is TRBV7-9; 8 bases fit TRBD2. The germline V gene encodes CDR1 SEHNR and CDR2 FQNEAQ (reference sequence). V gave up 5 bases and J gave up 3 bases; unmatched junction bases: 6. This CDR3 has 14 amino acids. CDR3 DNA sequence: TGTGCCAGCAGCCCCACCGGGGGGGGCTACGAGCAGTACTTC. Translating it yields CASSPTGGGYEQYF. The variable domain in full, completed from reference TRBV7-9 and TRBJ2-7, reads DTGVSQNPRHKITKRGQNVTFRCDPISEHNRLYWYRQTLGQGPEFLTYFQNEAQLEKSRLLSDRFSAERPKGSFSTLEIQRTEQGDSAMYLCASSPTGGGYEQYFGPGTRLTVT.

V gene TRBV10-2 combines with J gene TRBJ2-1; D may be TRBD2 (5 bases). The CDR3 has 11 amino acids. The germline CDR1 and CDR2 sequences are WSHSY and SAAADI. V was clipped by 11 bases and J by 5 bases, with 10 bases between them. The CDR3 loop is CAPSRHNEQFF. The CDR3 region has the DNA TGCGCCCCTAGCAGACACAATGAGCAGTTCTTC.

V usage is TRBV10-3 and J usage is TRBJ2-7; the match to TRBD2 covers 9 bases. With 3 bases clipped from V and 5 bases from J, the junction kept 8 bases outside the gene matches. The CDR3 length is 15 residues. Germline values: CDR1 ENHRY, CDR2 SYGVKD. CDR3 protein: CAISDRREGLDEQYF. For the CDR3, the DNA is TGTGCCATCAGTGACCGGCGGGAGGGCTTGGACGAGCAGTACTTC.

This clone was detected many times. The V gene is TRBV2, the J gene TRBJ2-5; D unresolved. The CDR3 is 13 amino acids. Germline assignment: CDR1 SNHLY and CDR2 FYNNEI. Trimming took 2 bases from V and 3 from J, leaving 7 bases between them. The chain's CDR3 is CASSESREETQYF. CDR3 DNA: TGTGCCAGCAGTGAATCAAGAGAAGAGACCCAGTACTTC.

CDR3: CAWSNAVGGGTQYF. Written as DNA, the CDR3 is TGTGCCTGGAGTAACGCGGTGGGGGGAGGTACGCAGTATTTT. The chain joins TRBV30 to TRBJ2-3, with a tentative D call TRBD2 (6 bases). CDR3 length: 14 residues. Trimming removed 2 bases at V and 8 bases at J, with 17 bases between. The germline V gene encodes CDR1 GTSNPN and CDR2 SVGIG (reference sequence).

The V and J genes are TRBV5-6 and TRBJ2-1; 11 bases map to TRBD2. Trimming cost V 4 bases and J 2 bases; bases outside gene matches: 2. The CDR3 spans 15 residues. CDR1 SGHDT and CDR2 YYEEEE come from the germline V gene. The CDR3 DNA follows: TGTGCCAGCAGCCCGGGACTAGCGGCCTACAATGAGCAGTTCTTC. It is translated as CASSPGLAAYNEQFF.

This clone was recorded only once. The chain combines TRBV5-1 with TRBJ1-5, with D unclear. With 0 bases removed from V and 5 bases from J, the gap between germline ends came to 9 bases. Germline CDR1 SGHRS, CDR2 YFSETQ. The CDR3 contains 14 residues. Here the CDR3 reads CASSLGGEDQPQHF. Here the CDR3 DNA reads TGCGCCAGCAGCTTGGGCGGGGAGGATCAGCCCCAGCATTTT.

The chain couples TRBV19 to TRBJ1-5; D remains unclear. The CDR3 is made up of 15 amino acids. Looked up from germline, CDR1 is LNHDA and CDR2 is SQIVND (reference sequence). V gave up 8 bases and J gave up 1 base, with 15 bases separating them. The CDR3, as DNA: TGTGCCAGTGACCCCCGAAGAGAGAGCAATCAGCCCCAGCATTTT. Translated, it gives CASDPRRESNQPQHF.

This clone was seen a few times. This sequence joins TRBV25-1 and TRBJ1-1; TRBD1 might be the D (5 bases). The V gene lost 3 bases and the J gene lost 7 bases, with 15 bases spanning the gap. The CDR3 runs 14 residues. Looked up from germline, CDR1 is MGHDK and CDR2 is SYGVNS. This CDR3 is CASSELGGKSEAFF. The DNA of the CDR3 is TGTGCCAGCAGTGAGTTGGGGGGTAAGAGTGAAGCTTTCTTT. Variable domain in full (rest from reference TRBV25-1 and TRBJ1-1): EADIYQTPRYLVIGTGKKITLECSQTMGHDKMYWYQQDPGMELHLIHYSYGVNSTEKGDLSSESTVSRIRTEHFPLTLESARPSHTSQYLCASSELGGKSEAFFGQGTRLTVV.

The gene calls are TRBV28 and TRBJ2-7, with 8 bases matching TRBD1. V was pared by 5 bases and J by 2 bases, with 8 bases of the junction left unmatched. The CDR3 has 15 residues. Germline CDR1 and CDR2: MDHEN and SYDVKM. CDR3 nucleotide sequence: TGTGCCAGCAGTCCTCCGGACAGGGCGACCTACGAGCAGTACTTC. Its protein product is CASSPPDRATYEQYF. Full variable domain (rest looked up from reference TRBV28 and TRBJ2-7): DVKVTQSSRYLVKRTGEKVFLECVQDMDHENMFWYRQDPGLGLRLIYFSYDVKMKEKGDIPEGYSVSREKKERFSLILESASTNQTSMYLCASSPPDRATYEQYFGPGTRLTVT.

CDR3 region: CASSAGGDTQYF. DNA for the CDR3: TGTGCCAGCAGCGCCGGGGGGGATACGCAGTATTTT. This chain connects TRBV7-9 to TRBJ2-3, with 7 bases lining up with TRBD2. The ends lost 5 bases at V and 6 bases at J; junction bases unmatched: 2. The CDR3 is made up of 12 amino acids. Germline CDR1 is SEHNR and CDR2 is FQNEAQ (reference sequence).

This clone appeared a single time. The chain combines TRBV18 with TRBJ2-7, with 7 nucleotides matching TRBD2. V trimming: 5 bases; J trimming: 6 bases; junction bases outside the gene matches: 13. Germline V gives CDR1 KGHSH, CDR2 LQKENI. The CDR3 sequence is 15 residues long. CDR3 sequence (DNA): TGTGCCAGCTCAGAGACCGGGAGGCCGCCCGGCGAGCAGTACTTC. This sequence encodes CASSETGRPPGEQYF.

This clone appeared once. The rearrangement joins TRBV2 to TRBJ2-2; 8 bases are shared with TRBD2. CDR3 length: 15 residues. V was clipped by 6 bases and J by 8 bases; unmatched bases: 11. Per the germline V gene, CDR1 is SNHLY and CDR2 is FYNNEI. In DNA form, the CDR3 reads TGTGCCAGCAGGCTATATAGCGGGGAGATTGGGGAGCTGTTTTTT. Its protein is CASRLYSGEIGELFF.

This clone was recorded only once. The chain has TRBV18 and TRBJ2-3; TRBD2 agrees at 8 bases. The junction had 2 bases not matched to a gene; V was cut back by 3 bases and J by 3 bases. CDR1 and CDR2 from the germline V gene are KGHSH and LQKENI. The CDR3 runs 14 residues. The DNA of the CDR3 is TGTGCCAGCTCACCGCGGGGGGAAACAGATACGCAGTATTTT. Translation: CASSPRGETDTQYF.

V usage is TRBV19 and J usage is TRBJ2-6; D perhaps matches TRBD1 (6 bases). V lost 5 bases to trimming and J lost 0 bases, with 17 bases between them. The length of the CDR3 is 18 residues. Germline V gene sequence: CDR1 LNHDA, CDR2 SQIVND (reference sequence). The CDR3 region is CASSAQGLWSSGANVLTF. The DNA of the CDR3 is TGTGCCAGTAGTGCGCAGGGGTTATGGTCCTCTGGGGCCAACGTCCTGACTTTC. The variable domain in full, with the rest retrieved from reference TRBV19 and TRBJ2-6, is DGGITQSPKYLFRKEGQNVTLSCEQNLNHDAMYWYRQDPGQGLRLIYYSQIVNDFQKGDIAEGYSVSREKKESFPLTVTSAQKNPTAFYLCASSAQGLWSSGANVLTFGAGSRLTVL.